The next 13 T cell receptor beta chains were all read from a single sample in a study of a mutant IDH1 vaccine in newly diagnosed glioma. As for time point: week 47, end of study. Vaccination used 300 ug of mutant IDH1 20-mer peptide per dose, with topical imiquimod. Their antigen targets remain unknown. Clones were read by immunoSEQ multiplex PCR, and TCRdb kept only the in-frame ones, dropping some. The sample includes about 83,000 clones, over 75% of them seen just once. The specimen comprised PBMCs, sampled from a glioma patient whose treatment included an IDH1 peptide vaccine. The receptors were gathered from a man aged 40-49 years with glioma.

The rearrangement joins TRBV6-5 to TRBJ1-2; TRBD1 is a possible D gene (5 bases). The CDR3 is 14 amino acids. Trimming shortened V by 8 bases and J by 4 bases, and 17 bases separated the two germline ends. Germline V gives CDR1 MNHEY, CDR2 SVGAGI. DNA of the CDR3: TGTGCCAGCGCGTCAGCAGGGTTCAGCTATGGCTACACCTTC. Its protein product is CASASAGFSYGYTF.

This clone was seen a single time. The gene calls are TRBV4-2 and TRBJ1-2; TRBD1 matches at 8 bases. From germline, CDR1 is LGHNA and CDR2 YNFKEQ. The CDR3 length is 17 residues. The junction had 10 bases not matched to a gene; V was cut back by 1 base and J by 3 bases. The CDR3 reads CASSQVGAGGAYYGYTF. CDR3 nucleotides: TGTGCCAGCAGCCAAGTGGGGGCAGGGGGCGCGTACTATGGCTACACCTTC.

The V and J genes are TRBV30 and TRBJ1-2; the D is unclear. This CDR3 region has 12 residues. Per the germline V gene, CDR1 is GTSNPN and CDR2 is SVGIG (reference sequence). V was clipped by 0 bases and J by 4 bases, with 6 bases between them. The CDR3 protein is CAWSVRAYGYTF. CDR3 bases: TGTGCCTGGAGTGTACGGGCCTATGGCTACACCTTC.

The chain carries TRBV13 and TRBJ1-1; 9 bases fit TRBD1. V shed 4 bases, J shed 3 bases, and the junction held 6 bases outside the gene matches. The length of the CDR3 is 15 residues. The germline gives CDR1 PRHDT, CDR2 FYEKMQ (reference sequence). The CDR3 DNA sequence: TGTGCCAGCAGCTACCCGACAGGGGGTTACACTGAAGCTTTCTTT. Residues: CASSYPTGGYTEAFF. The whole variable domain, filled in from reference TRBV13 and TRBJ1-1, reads AAGVIQSPRHLIKEKRETATLKCYPIPRHDTVYWYQQGPGQDPQFLISFYEKMQSDKGSIPDRFSAQQFSDYHSELNMSSLELGDSALYFCASSYPTGGYTEAFFGQGTRLTVV.

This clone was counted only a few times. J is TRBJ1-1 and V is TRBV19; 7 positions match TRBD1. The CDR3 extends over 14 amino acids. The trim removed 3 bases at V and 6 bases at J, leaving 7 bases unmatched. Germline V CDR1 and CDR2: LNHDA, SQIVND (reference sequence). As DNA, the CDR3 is TGTGCCAGTAGTATCGAAAGGGGGCTGGCTGAAGCTTTCTTT. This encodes CASSIERGLAEAFF.

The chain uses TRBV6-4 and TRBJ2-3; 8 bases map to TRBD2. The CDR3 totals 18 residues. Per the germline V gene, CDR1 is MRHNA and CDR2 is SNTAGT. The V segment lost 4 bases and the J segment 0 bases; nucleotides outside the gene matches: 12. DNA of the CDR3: TGTGCCAGCAGTGGAGGGGCGGGGGGACTTCCTAGCACAGATACGCAGTATTTT. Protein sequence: CASSGGAGGLPSTDTQYF.

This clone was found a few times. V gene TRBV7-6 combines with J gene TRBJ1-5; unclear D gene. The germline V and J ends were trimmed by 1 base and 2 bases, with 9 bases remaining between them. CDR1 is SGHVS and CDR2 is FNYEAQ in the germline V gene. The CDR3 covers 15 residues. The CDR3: CASSLGQWGNQPQHF. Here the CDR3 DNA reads TGTGCCAGCAGCTTAGGACAATGGGGCAATCAGCCCCAGCATTTT.

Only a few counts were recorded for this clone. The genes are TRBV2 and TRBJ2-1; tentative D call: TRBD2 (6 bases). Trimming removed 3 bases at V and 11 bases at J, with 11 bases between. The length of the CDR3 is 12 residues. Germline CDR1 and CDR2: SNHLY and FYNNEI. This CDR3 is CASSELAGQQFF. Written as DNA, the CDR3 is TGTGCCAGCAGTGAGCTCGCGGGACAGCAGTTCTTC.

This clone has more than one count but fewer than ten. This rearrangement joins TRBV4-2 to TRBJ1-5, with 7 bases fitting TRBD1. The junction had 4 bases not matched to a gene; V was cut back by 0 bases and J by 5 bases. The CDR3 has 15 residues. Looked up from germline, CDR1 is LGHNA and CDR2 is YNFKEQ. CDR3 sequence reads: CASSQDGTGDQPQHF. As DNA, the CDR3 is TGTGCCAGCAGCCAAGATGGCACAGGGGATCAGCCCCAGCATTTT.

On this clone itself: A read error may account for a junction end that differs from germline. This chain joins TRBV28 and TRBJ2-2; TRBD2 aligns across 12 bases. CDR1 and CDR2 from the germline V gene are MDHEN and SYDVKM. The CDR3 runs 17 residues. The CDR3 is CASTLGGLAGNTGELFF. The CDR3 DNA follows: TGTGCCAGCACTTTAGGGGGACTAGCGGGGAACACCGGGGAGCTGTTTTTT.

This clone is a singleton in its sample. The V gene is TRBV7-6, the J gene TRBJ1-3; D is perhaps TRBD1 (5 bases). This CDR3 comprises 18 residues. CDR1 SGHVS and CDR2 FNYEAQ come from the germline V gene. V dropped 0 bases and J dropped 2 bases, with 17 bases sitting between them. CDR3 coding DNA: TGTGCCAGCAGCTTAGCACCGACGGGGGGACTCACTGGAAACACCATATATTTT. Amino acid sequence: CASSLAPTGGLTGNTIYF. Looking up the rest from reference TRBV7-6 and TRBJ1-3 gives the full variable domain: GAGVSQSPRYKVTKRGQDVALRCDPISGHVSLYWYRQALGQGPEFLTYFNYEAQQDKSGLPNDRFSAERPEGSISTLTIQRTEQRDSAMYRCASSLAPTGGLTGNTIYFGEGSWLTVV.

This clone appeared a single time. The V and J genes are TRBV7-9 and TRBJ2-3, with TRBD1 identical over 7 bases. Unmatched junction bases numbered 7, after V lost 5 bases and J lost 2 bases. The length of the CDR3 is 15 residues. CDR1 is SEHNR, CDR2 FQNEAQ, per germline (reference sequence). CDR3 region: CASSPGTETTDTQYF. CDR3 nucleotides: TGTGCCAGCAGCCCCGGGACAGAAACCACAGATACGCAGTATTTT. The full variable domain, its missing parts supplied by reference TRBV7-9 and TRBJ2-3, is DTGVSQNPRHKITKRGQNVTFRCDPISEHNRLYWYRQTLGQGPEFLTYFQNEAQLEKSRLLSDRFSAERPKGSFSTLEIQRTEQGDSAMYLCASSPGTETTDTQYFGPGTRLTVL.

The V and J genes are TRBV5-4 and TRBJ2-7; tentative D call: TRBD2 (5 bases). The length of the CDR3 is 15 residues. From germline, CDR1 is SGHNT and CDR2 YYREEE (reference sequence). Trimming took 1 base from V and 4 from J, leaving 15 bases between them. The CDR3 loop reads CASSLRRVQYYEQYF. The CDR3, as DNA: TGTGCCAGCAGCTTGAGGCGGGTCCAGTATTACGAGCAGTACTTC. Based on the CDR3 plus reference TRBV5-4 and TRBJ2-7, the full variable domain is ETGVTQSPTHLIKTRGQQVTLRCSSQSGHNTVSWYQQALGQGPQFIFQYYREEENGRGNFPPRFSGLQFPNYSSELNVNALELDDSALYLCASSLRRVQYYEQYFGPGTRLTVT.